This paragraph covers one T cell receptor (beta chain) sequence. Its antigen is currently unknown. TCRdb itself ran the 5' RACE reads through MiXCR, one entry per CDR3 protein. The table lists about 400,000 distinct CDR3 sequences, more than 20% of them singletons. Trimming removed 5 bases at V and 0 bases at J, with 13 bases between. The CDR3 extends over 14 amino acids. The germline V gene has CDR1 DFQATT and CDR2 SNEGSKA (reference sequence). The sample is drawn from a study of T-cell memory formation after mild COVID-19. The overall study: There were largely donor-specific TCR clusters.

General study findings and limits: Pre-infection memory showed some responding clones, and this suggested that cross-reactive memory joined. The study found balanced CD4/CD8 in clones contracting day 15 to 85 and a CD4+ lean in later expanders.

The specimen sequenced was PBMCs or a T cell subset sorted from them (not recorded which). The clonotype comes from an adult woman who had mild COVID-19 (a few samples of this study predate the infection). Cell type and time point are not known. The V gene is TRBV20-1, the J gene TRBJ1-2; D might be TRBD1 (6 bases). The CDR3, as DNA: TGCAGTGCTTTCGGCCGGGACACTAACTATGGCTACACCTTC. Translating gives CSAFGRDTNYGYTF.